One sample yielded the 7 T cell receptor beta chains listed below, sequenced in a study of cytomegalovirus exposure and HLA in healthy donors. The PCR had 60 Vbeta and 13 Jbeta primers. TCRdb's copy holds only in-frame clones and misses some; the assay was immunoSEQ multiplex PCR. In all, the sample yields some 150,000 clones. Material for sequencing was PBMCs. The source is a woman between 18 and 29 years old in good health and CMV-seropositive.

This chain connects TRBV5-6 to TRBJ2-7; tentative D call: TRBD2 (5 bases). The CDR3 consists of 16 residues. Germline V gene data show CDR1 as SGHDT and CDR2 as YYEEEE. With 0 bases removed from V and 0 bases from J, the gap between germline ends came to 13 bases. The CDR3 DNA reads as TGTGCCAGCAGCTTGGTTGAGGGCGGTAGCTCCTACGAGCAGTACTTC. Residues: CASSLVEGGSSYEQYF.

The CDR3 DNA reads TGTGCCAGCAGTTATATTAGCGGGAGTCACGAGCAGTACTTC. Its protein is CASSYISGSHEQYF. The chain has TRBV6-5 and TRBJ2-7; TRBD2 matches 9 bases. CDR3 length equals 14 residues. Germline V lookup: CDR1 MNHEY, CDR2 SVGAGI. With V trimmed by 3 bases and J by 5 bases, 5 bases remained unmatched.

Here the CDR3 reads CASSLGSSYEQYF. The CDR3 nucleotides are TGCGCCAGCAGCTTGGGCAGCTCCTACGAGCAGTACTTC. V gene TRBV5-1 combines with J gene TRBJ2-7; unclear D gene. The germline gives CDR1 SGHRS, CDR2 YFSETQ. The CDR3 sequence is 13 residues long. V was cut by 0 bases and J by 0 bases, with 4 bases left in between.

The chain joins TRBV5-4 to TRBJ2-1, with 14 bases aligning to TRBD2. Germline-derived CDR1 and CDR2 are SGHNT and YYREEE (reference sequence). V trimming: 2 bases; J trimming: 10 bases; junction bases outside the gene matches: 5. CDR3 length: 15 amino acids. The CDR3 is CASSLPGTSGGEQFF. For the CDR3, the DNA is TGTGCCAGCAGCTTACCCGGGACTAGCGGGGGCGAGCAGTTCTTC. Together with reference TRBV5-4 and TRBJ2-1, the CDR3 gives the full variable domain: ETGVTQSPTHLIKTRGQQVTLRCSSQSGHNTVSWYQQALGQGPQFIFQYYREEENGRGNFPPRFSGLQFPNYSSELNVNALELDDSALYLCASSLPGTSGGEQFFGPGTRLTVL.

CDR3 in amino acids: CASEGRNTEAFF. The CDR3 DNA sequence: TGTGCCAGCGAGGGAAGGAACACTGAAGCTTTCTTT. The chain recombines TRBV6-1 with TRBJ1-1; D is unclear. This CDR3 has 12 residues. The germline V gene has CDR1 MNHNS and CDR2 SASEGT. Between the trimmed V and J ends, which lost 8 bases and 1 base, there was a span of 8 bases.

The CDR3 DNA reads TGCGCCAGCCGACGAGGGGGTGTCGTCTATGGCTACACCTTC. Encoded protein: CASRRGGVVYGYTF. The chain joins TRBV5-1 to TRBJ1-2; TRBD1 might be the D (6 bases). Per germline, CDR1 SGHRS and CDR2 YFSETQ. The CDR3 consists of 14 residues. V lost 7 bases, J lost 4 bases, and 17 bases lay in between.

The genes are TRBV4-3 and TRBJ1-4; possibly TRBD1 for D (5 bases). This CDR3 has 18 residues. Deletions cut 2 bases from V and 3 bases from J, with 19 bases between. Germline V gene sequence: CDR1 LGHNA, CDR2 YSLEER. CDR3 coding DNA: TGCGCCAGCAGCCAAATCAGGGTCCATGAGTGGGCTAATGAAAAACTGTTTTTT. This translates into CASSQIRVHEWANEKLFF.